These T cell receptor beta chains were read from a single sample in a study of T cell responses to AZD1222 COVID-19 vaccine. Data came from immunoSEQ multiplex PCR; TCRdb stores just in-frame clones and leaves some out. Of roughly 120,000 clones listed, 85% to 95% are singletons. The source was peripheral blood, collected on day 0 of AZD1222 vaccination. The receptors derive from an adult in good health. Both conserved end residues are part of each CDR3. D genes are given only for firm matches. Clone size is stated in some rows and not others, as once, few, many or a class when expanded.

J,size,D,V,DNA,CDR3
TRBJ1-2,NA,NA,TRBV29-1,TGCAGCGTTTATAAACGCGAGGGCGGCTACACCTTC,CSVYKREGGYTF
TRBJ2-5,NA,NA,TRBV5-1,TGCGCCAGCAGCTTATTCCTAGACCAAGAGACCCAGTACTTC,CASSLFLDQETQYF
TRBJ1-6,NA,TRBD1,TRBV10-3,TGTGCCATCTCAAGAGATAGACAGGGGGATTCACCCCTCCACTTT,CAISRDRQGDSPLHF
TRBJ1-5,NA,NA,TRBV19,TGTGCCAGTACCCCAGCCCTATACCAGCCCCAGCATTTT,CASTPALYQPQHF
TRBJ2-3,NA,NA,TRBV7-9,TGTGCCATCCCTCTCCTCGGTAGCACAGATACGCAGTATTTT,CAIPLLGSTDTQYF
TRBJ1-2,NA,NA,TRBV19,TGTGCCAGTGGCCCGGGGACAACGGGTCATGGCTACACCTTC,CASGPGTTGHGYTF
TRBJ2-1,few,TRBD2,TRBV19,TGTGCCAGTAGTACAGCTAGCGGGAGGGCCTACTACAATGAGCAGTTCTTC,CASSTASGRAYYNEQFF
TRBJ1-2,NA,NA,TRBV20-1,TGCAGGACTAGCGATGGCTACACCTTC,CRTSDGYTF
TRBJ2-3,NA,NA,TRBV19,TGTGCCAGCGGCGGGGCAGGTAAACTACCGACAGATACGCAGTATTTT,CASGGAGKLPTDTQYF
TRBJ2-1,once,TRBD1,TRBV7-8,TGTGCCAGCAGCCAGGACAGGCCGGATGAGCAGTTCTTC,CASSQDRPDEQFF
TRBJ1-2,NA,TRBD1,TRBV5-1,TGCGCCAGCAGCTGGGACAGCTATGGCTACACCTTC,CASSWDSYGYTF
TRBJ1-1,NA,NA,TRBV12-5,TGTGCTAGTGGTTTCCGGGGGATGAACACTGAAGCTTTCTTT,CASGFRGMNTEAFF
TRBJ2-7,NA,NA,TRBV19,TGTGCCAGTAAGGGGGAGCGACAGAACCACGAGCAGTACTTC,CASKGERQNHEQYF
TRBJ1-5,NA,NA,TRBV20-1,TGCAGTGCTAGTGCCCAGGGAGTGCATCAGCCCCAGCATTTT,CSASAQGVHQPQHF
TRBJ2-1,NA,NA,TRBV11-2,TGTGCCAGCAGCGCGGTGAGCTCCTACAATGAGCAGTTCTTC,CASSAVSSYNEQFF
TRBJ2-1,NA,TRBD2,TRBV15,TGTGCCACCAGCAGAGCTAAGCGGGAGGGATACAATGAGCAGTTCTTC,CATSRAKREGYNEQFF
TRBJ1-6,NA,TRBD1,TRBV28,TGTGCCAGCAGTCTTACAGGGGGCCCCGATAATTCACCCCTCCACTTT,CASSLTGGPDNSPLHF
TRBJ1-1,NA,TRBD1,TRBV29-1,TGCAGCGTTGAACTGACAGGGGAGGTAGCTTTCTTT,CSVELTGEVAFF
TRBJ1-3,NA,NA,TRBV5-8,TGTGCCAGCAGGGGATGGACACCCTCTGGAAACACCATATATTTT,CASRGWTPSGNTIYF
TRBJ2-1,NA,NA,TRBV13,TGTGCCAGCAGCCGAAGCGGTTCAGGGCTCAATGAGCAGTTCTTC,CASSRSGSGLNEQFF
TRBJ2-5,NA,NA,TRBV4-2,TGTGCCAGCAGCCAAGATCAAAGAGCGGCGGAGACCCAGTACTTC,CASSQDQRAAETQYF
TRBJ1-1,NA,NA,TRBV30,TGTGCCTGGAGTGTCGTCTATGAAGCTTTCTTT,CAWSVVYEAFF
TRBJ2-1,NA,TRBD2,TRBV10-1,TGCGCCAGCAGTGCGAGCGGGAGGGTTGAGCAGTTCTTC,CASSASGRVEQFF
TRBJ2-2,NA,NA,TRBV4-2,TGTGCCAGCAGCCAAGGTTTTGCATCCCGGGCCGGGGAGCTGTTTTTT,CASSQGFASRAGELFF
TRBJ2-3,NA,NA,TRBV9,TGTGCCAGCAGACTAGAATTTTCAGGCGCGCAGTATTTT,CASRLEFSGAQYF
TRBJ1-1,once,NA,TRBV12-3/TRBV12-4,TGTGCCAGCAGTTTATTTCAGGGGATTGAAGCTTTCTTT,CASSLFQGIEAFF
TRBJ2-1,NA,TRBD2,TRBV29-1,TGCAGCGTGAGCGGGAGACTTTCTAATGAGCAGTTCTTC,CSVSGRLSNEQFF
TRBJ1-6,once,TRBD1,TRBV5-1,TGCGCCAGCAGCCCGGACACTCGACAGGGGAGAGGGTCCAACTCACCCCTCCACTTT,CASSPDTRQGRGSNSPLHF
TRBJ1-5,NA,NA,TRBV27,TGTGCCAGCAGTGGGGGGACGGGCAATCAGCCCCAGCATTTT,CASSGGTGNQPQHF
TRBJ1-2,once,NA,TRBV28,TGTGCCAGCAGTTTGACAACATATAACTATGGCTACACCTTC,CASSLTTYNYGYTF
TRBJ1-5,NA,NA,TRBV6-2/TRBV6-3,TGTGCCAGCAGTTATGGCGGGGATTCATGGCAGCCCCAGCATTTT,CASSYGGDSWQPQHF
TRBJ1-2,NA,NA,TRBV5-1,TGCGCCAGCAGCCCGGAGGGTAGTTATGGCTACACCTTC,CASSPEGSYGYTF
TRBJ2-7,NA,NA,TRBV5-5,TGTGCCAGCAGCTTGGCCGGCAGTTCGAGCTCCTACGAGCAGTACTTC,CASSLAGSSSSYEQYF
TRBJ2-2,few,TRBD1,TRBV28,TGTGCCAGCAGTTTACCGGGACAGGGAAACACCGGGGAGCTGTTTTTT,CASSLPGQGNTGELFF
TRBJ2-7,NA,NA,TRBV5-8,TGTGCCAGCAGCTCCTCCCACAGGGTCAGCTCCTACGAGCAGTACTTC,CASSSSHRVSSYEQYF
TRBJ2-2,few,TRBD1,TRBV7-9,TGTGCCAGCAGCTACCGCCCGGGACAGGGCCCCGGGGAGCTGTTTTTT,CASSYRPGQGPGELFF
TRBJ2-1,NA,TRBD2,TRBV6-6,TGTGCCAGCAGTTCCAGACTAGCGGCCTTGATAGAGCAGTTCTTC,CASSSRLAALIEQFF
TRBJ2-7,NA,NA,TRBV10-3,TGTGCCACCCGGGACGGCGTACTATACTACGAGCAGTACTTC,CATRDGVLYYEQYF
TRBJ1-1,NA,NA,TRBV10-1,TGCGCCAGCAGTGAGTCCTCCGAGAGGGGGAACACTGAAGCTTTCTTT,CASSESSERGNTEAFF
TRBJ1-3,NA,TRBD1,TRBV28,TGTGCCAGCAGGGAAAGGGGGCTCACCATATATTTT,CASRERGLTIYF
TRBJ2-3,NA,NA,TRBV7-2,TGTGCCAGCAGCTTAAAAGGGTCCCGCACAGATACGCAGTATTTT,CASSLKGSRTDTQYF
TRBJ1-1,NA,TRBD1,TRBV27,TGTGCCAGCAGTCCCGGACAGGGTCTGAGGGAAGCTTTCTTT,CASSPGQGLREAFF
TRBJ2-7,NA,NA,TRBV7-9,TGTGCCAGCAGCTTAGCCGGGCGGGTCGAGCAGTACTTC,CASSLAGRVEQYF
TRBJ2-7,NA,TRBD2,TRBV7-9,TGTGCCAGCAGCTCCCCCCCGGGGACTAGCGACTACGAGCAGTACTTC,CASSSPPGTSDYEQYF
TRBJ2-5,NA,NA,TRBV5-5,TGTGCCAGCAGCTTGTTTTCGGAAGAGACCCAGTACTTC,CASSLFSEETQYF
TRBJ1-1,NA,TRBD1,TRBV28,TGTGCCAGCAGGGGGGACAGAAGAGAAGCTTTCTTT,CASRGDRREAFF
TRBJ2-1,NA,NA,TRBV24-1,TGTGCCACCAGTGATGCCACCAGCCGTCGTAATTACAATGAGCAGTTCTTC,CATSDATSRRNYNEQFF
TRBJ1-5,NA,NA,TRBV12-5,TGTGCTAGTTCAATACAGGGTCAGCCCCAGCATTTT,CASSIQGQPQHF
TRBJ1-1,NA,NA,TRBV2,TGTGCCAGCAGCTTTATGGGGACTTTCTTT,CASSFMGTFF
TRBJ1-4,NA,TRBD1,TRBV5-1,TGCGCCAGCAGTGTAAGACAGGGGAATGAAAAACTGTTTTTT,CASSVRQGNEKLFF
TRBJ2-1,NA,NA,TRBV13,TGTGCCAGCAGCTTAGGTGACAATGAGCAGTTCTTC,CASSLGDNEQFF
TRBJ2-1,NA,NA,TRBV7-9,TGTGCCAGCAGCCCAGGAATAGGGGGGTACTCCTACAATGAGCAGTTCTTC,CASSPGIGGYSYNEQFF
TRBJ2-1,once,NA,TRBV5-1,TGCGCCAGCAGCTTACCTAGCGCGACCTACAATGAGCAGTTCTTC,CASSLPSATYNEQFF
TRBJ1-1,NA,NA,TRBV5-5,TGTGCCAGCACTCTGGATAGTCTGAACACTGAAGCTTTCTTT,CASTLDSLNTEAFF
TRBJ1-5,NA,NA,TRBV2,TGTGCCAGCAGTGAAACGGCCAATGTGGAGCCCCAGCATTTT,CASSETANVEPQHF
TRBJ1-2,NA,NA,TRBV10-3,TGTGCCTCTTCGTGGGGGGCCTATGGCTACACCTTC,CASSWGAYGYTF
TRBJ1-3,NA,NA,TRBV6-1,TGTGCCAGCAGTGAAAACCGGGCGGACTCTGGAAACACCATATATTTT,CASSENRADSGNTIYF